The subject of this entry is one T cell receptor beta chain. This sample is part of a study of blood T cell repertoires in COVID-19. Trimming at V came to 3 bases and at J to 4 bases, leaving 0 bases not matched to a gene. CDR1 and CDR2 from the germline V gene are SGHNT and YYREEE (reference sequence). The CDR3 spans 12 residues. Per the authors' pipeline: Reference gene primer amplification gave nucleated cell count estimates. This table comes from immunoSEQ multiplex PCR, and its TCRdb copy is limited to in-frame clones, with some not included. For V, J and clone size, that table is used; D and trimming come from the DNA. This table holds about 48,000 clones, 75% to 80% found once.

V and J are TRBV5-4 and TRBJ2-5, with 7 bases aligning to TRBD2. The TCR sequence derives from a human donor with active or convalescent COVID-19. The donor label of this sample is uncertain. The specimen sequenced was peripheral blood. The CDR3 DNA reads TGTGCCAGCAGCTCGGGGGGAGAGACCCAGTACTTC. Translating gives CASSSGGETQYF.